A selection of T cell receptor beta chains follows, all from one sample in a study of T cells in Graves' hyperthyroidism and ophthalmopathy. One entry per CDR3 protein, called by TCRdb with MiXCR from the multiplex PCR reads. The top ten clones hold 25% to 30% of a sample with 350,000 to 450,000 distinct CDR3 sequences, more than 12% of them seen once. Source material: blood. These receptors were obtained from a man aged 50 to 60 with Graves' ophthalmopathy. CDR3s include the opening cysteine and the closing phenylalanine or tryptophan. Each record gives: J gene, D gene, clone size, V gene, CDR3 DNA, CDR3 protein. D genes are given only for firm matches. Some rows have no size entry. The others give once, few or many, or a class for an expanded clone.

TRBJ2-7 | TRBD2 | many | TRBV28 | TGTGCCAGCAGTACCCCCAGGGCGGGAGTTACCCACGAGCAGTACTTC | CASSTPRAGVTHEQYF
TRBJ2-7 | TRBD1 | few | TRBV29-1 | TGCAGCGTTGGGGACCGGGACAGGGGATTATCCTACGAGCAGTACTTC | CSVGDRDRGLSYEQYF
TRBJ1-5 | . | few | TRBV27 | TGTGCCAGCAGTTTGGGGGACCGAACCCCCCAGCATTTT | CASSLGDRTPQHF
TRBJ1-1 | . | . | TRBV19 | TGTGCCAGTAGTATGTCGGGCAGTGAAGCTTTCTTT | CASSMSGSEAFF
TRBJ2-7 | TRBD2 | many | TRBV7-3 | TGTGCCAGCAGCGCCGACAGCGGGGGGTCCTACGAGCAGTACTTC | CASSADSGGSYEQYF
TRBJ2-3 | . | many | TRBV11-1 | TGTGCCAGCAGCCCATACCCCACAGATACGCAGTATTTT | CASSPYPTDTQYF
TRBJ2-2 | . | . | TRBV19 | TGTGCCAGTAGCTCACAAGAAAACACCGGGGAGCTGTTTTTT | CASSSQENTGELFF
TRBJ2-7 | TRBD1 | many | TRBV6-1 | TGTGCCAGCAGAGCCCGGGACAGCTCCTACGAGCAGTACTTC | CASRARDSSYEQYF
TRBJ2-1 | . | few | TRBV9 | TGTGCCAGCAGCCCCCGGGGGGCGGACTACAATGAGCAGTTCTTC | CASSPRGADYNEQFF
TRBJ1-2 | . | many | TRBV6-1 | TGTGCCAGCAACCAAGGACAGAACTATGGCTACACCTTC | CASNQGQNYGYTF
TRBJ1-5 | . | many | TRBV28 | TGTGCCAGCAGTTTAGGCAGGGGCGGGGTTCAGCCCCAGCATTTT | CASSLGRGGVQPQHF
TRBJ2-1 | TRBD2 | many | TRBV2 | TGTGCCAGCAGTCAGGCTAGCGGGAATGAGCAGTTCTTC | CASSQASGNEQFF
TRBJ2-2 | . | many | TRBV3-1 | TGTGCCAGCAGCCCGCGGGGGAACACCGGGGAGCTGTTTTTT | CASSPRGNTGELFF
TRBJ2-1 | TRBD1 | few | TRBV29-1 | TGCAGCGTTGAAAAAGGAACAGGGGGTTTTTACAATGAGCAGTTCTTC | CSVEKGTGGFYNEQFF
TRBJ1-5 | . | many | TRBV19 | TGTGCCAGTAGTACGGACCGAGGCAATCAGCCCCAGCATTTT | CASSTDRGNQPQHF
TRBJ2-3 | . | many | TRBV30 | TGTGCCTGGATAGACAGCGATACGCAGTATTTT | CAWIDSDTQYF
TRBJ2-5 | . | few | TRBV6-1 | TGTGCCAGCAGTAAAACAGGGCCAGAGGACCAGTACTTC | CASSKTGPEDQYF
TRBJ1-5 | TRBD1 | . | TRBV5-1 | TGCGCCAGCAGCTCAACAGGGGGTCAGCCCCAGCATTTT | CASSSTGGQPQHF
TRBJ2-7 | . | few | TRBV6-1 | TGTGCCGGCAGTGAAAGTTGGGGTAGGAATGAGCAGTACTTC | CAGSESWGRNEQYF
TRBJ2-1 | . | . | TRBV7-3 | TGTGCCAGCAGCTCCGCGGGCGGGCTCCAACTGTTCTTC | CASSSAGGLQLFF
TRBJ2-6 | TRBD1 | . | TRBV11-2 | TGTGCCAGCAGCACAACTCGGGACAGGGGGATTGAGAGGTCTGGGGCCAACGTCCTGACTTTC | CASSTTRDRGIERSGANVLTF
TRBJ2-7 | TRBD2 | . | TRBV20-1 | TGCAGTGCTAGAGATCTCCTAGCGGGAGGGGCCTACGAGCAGTACTTC | CSARDLLAGGAYEQYF
TRBJ2-7 | . | many | TRBV30 | TGTGCCTGGAGTGGAGGCCAAGCAAGGGGAGGCACCTACGAGCAGTACTTC | CAWSGGQARGGTYEQYF
TRBJ2-5 | . | few | TRBV6-1 | TGTGCCAGCAGTAGCGGTGCGGGGACCGAAGAGACCCAGTACTTC | CASSSGAGTEETQYF
TRBJ2-1 | TRBD2 | . | TRBV19 | TGTGCCAGTAGTTTCCCTAGCGGGAGCTCCTACAATGAGCAGTTCTTC | CASSFPSGSSYNEQFF
TRBJ1-2 | TRBD1 | . | TRBV7-2 | TGTGCCAGCAGCCTCTTGGCCCCGACAGGGACCGGCTACACCTTC | CASSLLAPTGTGYTF
TRBJ1-2 | . | many | TRBV7-9 | TGTGCCAGCAGCCAAACCGGGTCCCCCTTAACTAACTATGGCTACACCTTC | CASSQTGSPLTNYGYTF
TRBJ1-3 | . | many | TRBV12-3/TRBV12-4 | TGTGCCAGCAGTGGCTCTTTGGGACAAACGATCTCTGGAAACACCATATATTTT | CASSGSLGQTISGNTIYF
TRBJ1-1 | . | few | TRBV12-3/TRBV12-4 | TGTGCCAGCAGTTTACAGGTTGGGACTGAAGCTTTCTTT | CASSLQVGTEAFF
TRBJ1-1 | . | few | TRBV24-1 | TGTGCCACCAGCGACCTGAACACTGAAGCTTTCTTT | CATSDLNTEAFF
TRBJ2-7 | . | many | TRBV29-1 | TGCAGCGTACGAACCGGGGTGAGGTCCTACGAGCAGTACTTC | CSVRTGVRSYEQYF
TRBJ2-3 | . | many | TRBV20-1 | TGCAGTGCTAGAGTTACCCTACACACAGATACGCAGTATTTT | CSARVTLHTDTQYF
TRBJ2-1 | TRBD2 | many | TRBV30 | TGTGCCTGGAGTATTAGCGGGAGGGCCCCTGAGCAGTTCTTC | CAWSISGRAPEQFF
TRBJ2-3 | . | few | TRBV12-3/TRBV12-4 | TGTGCCAGCAGTCGAGGACTACGAGGTACGCAGTATTTT | CASSRGLRGTQYF
TRBJ2-5 | . | . | TRBV5-1 | TGCGCCAGCAGCTTGGACTCGTCGGAGACCCAGTACTTC | CASSLDSSETQYF
TRBJ2-7 | . | . | TRBV5-1 | TGCGCCAGCAGCCTAAGCGGGCACCTCACCTACGAGCAGTACTTC | CASSLSGHLTYEQYF
TRBJ2-1 | TRBD2 | . | TRBV10-3 | TGTGCCATCAGTGAGACGAGATCCGGGACTAGCGGGATGGGTGAGCAGTTCTTC | CAISETRSGTSGMGEQFF
TRBJ2-2 | . | . | TRBV20-1 | TGCAGTGCTAGTACCGGCGCCTTGATTTCGGCCGGGGAGCTGTTTTTT | CSASTGALISAGELFF
TRBJ2-7 | . | many | TRBV27 | TGTGCCAGCAGTTTGCTACAGGGTTACGAGCAGTACTTC | CASSLLQGYEQYF
TRBJ2-2 | TRBD1 | many | TRBV11-3 | TGTGCCAGCAGCCAAGGACAGGCACGGGGGGAGCTGTTTTTT | CASSQGQARGELFF
TRBJ2-7 | . | . | TRBV7-9 | TGTGCCAGCAGCTTAGTCACTTTCCCCTACGAGCAGTACTTC | CASSLVTFPYEQYF
TRBJ2-3 | TRBD2 | many | TRBV6-1 | TGTGCCAGCAGTTACGGGATTACTAGCGAGAGCACAGATACGCAGTATTTT | CASSYGITSESTDTQYF
TRBJ1-1 | TRBD1 | many | TRBV28 | TGTGCCAGCAGTTTAGTGACCACGGGACAGGGGGTTTCGGGGACTGAAGCTTTCTTT | CASSLVTTGQGVSGTEAFF
TRBJ1-2 | . | many | TRBV18 | TGTGCCAGCTCACCTAATGAACAGGACGGGGGCGGCTACACCTTC | CASSPNEQDGGGYTF
TRBJ2-5 | . | many | TRBV5-1 | TGCGCCAGCAGCTCCGGGACGACCTCGGAGACCCAGTACTTC | CASSSGTTSETQYF
TRBJ2-1 | . | many | TRBV12-3/TRBV12-4 | TGTGCCAGCAGTTTAGCGCTGGGACCTCAGAATGAGCAGTTCTTC | CASSLALGPQNEQFF
TRBJ2-3 | . | many | TRBV28 | TGTGCCAGCAGTTTATTCGGGCTAGCTGGCACAGATACGCAGTATTTT | CASSLFGLAGTDTQYF
TRBJ2-7 | TRBD1 | many | TRBV2 | TGTGCCAGCAGTGTACCGGGACAGGGGGCGTCTGAGCAGTACTTC | CASSVPGQGASEQYF
TRBJ2-2 | . | . | TRBV11-3 | TGTGCCAGCAGCTTTAGTTCGCAGCGAACCGGGGAGCTGTTTTTT | CASSFSSQRTGELFF
TRBJ1-5 | . | . | TRBV20-1 | TGCAGTGCAGCCGGGGATGGACCACAGCCCCAGCATTTT | CSAAGDGPQPQHF
TRBJ2-3 | TRBD1 | . | TRBV2 | TGTGCCAGCAGTGTCGGGCAGGGGGCTGCAGATACGCAGTATTTT | CASSVGQGAADTQYF
TRBJ2-3 | . | few | TRBV5-1 | TGCGCCAGCAGCTTGGGGATAGCGTCGACGGGAGATACGCAGTATTTT | CASSLGIASTGDTQYF
TRBJ2-2 | . | . | TRBV20-1 | TGCAGTGCTAGAGCCCTCGGAGGGGGTACTAACACCGGGGAGCTGTTTTTT | CSARALGGGTNTGELFF
TRBJ1-2 | TRBD1 | once | TRBV25-1 | TGTGCCAGCAGTGAACCCGGGACAGGGCACTATGGCTACACCTTC | CASSEPGTGHYGYTF
TRBJ2-7 | . | many | TRBV12-3/TRBV12-4 | TGTGCCAGTTGTCAGGGAGTGGCAGGCTACGAGCAGTACTTC | CASCQGVAGYEQYF